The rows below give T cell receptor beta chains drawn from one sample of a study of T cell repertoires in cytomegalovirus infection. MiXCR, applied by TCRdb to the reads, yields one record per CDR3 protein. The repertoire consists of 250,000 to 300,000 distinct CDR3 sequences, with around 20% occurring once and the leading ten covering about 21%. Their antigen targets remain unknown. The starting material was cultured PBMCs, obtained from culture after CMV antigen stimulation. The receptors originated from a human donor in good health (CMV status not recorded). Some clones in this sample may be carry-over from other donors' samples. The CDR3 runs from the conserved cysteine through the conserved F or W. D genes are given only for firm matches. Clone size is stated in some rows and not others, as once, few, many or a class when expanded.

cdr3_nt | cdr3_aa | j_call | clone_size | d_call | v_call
TGTGCCAGCAGCTTAGGCGGCCTGGTGGCAGATACGCAGTATTTT | CASSLGGLVADTQYF | TRBJ2-3 | medium-sized | NA | TRBV7-2
TGTGCCAGCAGCGCAAGGACTAGCGGGAGAGGGCAGTATTTT | CASSARTSGRGQYF | TRBJ2-3 | many | TRBD2 | TRBV9
TGTGCCAGCAGTTCCCCGACTGGGGCGAAACCTTACGAGCAGTACTTC | CASSSPTGAKPYEQYF | TRBJ2-7 | NA | NA | TRBV6-5
TGTGCCAGCAGTTACGGGGGAGCAACTAATGAAAAACTGTTTTTT | CASSYGGATNEKLFF | TRBJ1-4 | many | NA | TRBV6-5
TGTGCCAGCAGCTTAGATAACAGGGGGTACGAGCAGTACTTC | CASSLDNRGYEQYF | TRBJ2-7 | many | TRBD1 | TRBV7-2
TGCAGTGCGCGGACAGGAGACTCTGGGGCCAACGTCCTGACTTTC | CSARTGDSGANVLTF | TRBJ2-6 | NA | TRBD1 | TRBV20-1
TGTGCCAGCAGCTTATCACGTCAACTTCAAGAGACCCAGTACTTC | CASSLSRQLQETQYF | TRBJ2-5 | many | NA | TRBV7-9
TGTGCCAGCAGTTTAGCCAGCGGGGTCTACAATGAGCAGTTCTTC | CASSLASGVYNEQFF | TRBJ2-1 | NA | TRBD2 | TRBV12-3/TRBV12-4
TGTGCCAGCAGCTTAAGGAGCGGGGCGGAGACAGATACGCAGTATTTT | CASSLRSGAETDTQYF | TRBJ2-3 | few | TRBD2 | TRBV7-9
TGTGCCAGCGGGCAGGGCGGTGGCGAGCAGTACTTC | CASGQGGGEQYF | TRBJ2-7 | few | NA | TRBV7-2
TGTGCCAGCACCCAAACCGGTGGGGGAATCTATGGCTACACCTTC | CASTQTGGGIYGYTF | TRBJ1-2 | many | NA | TRBV6-5
TGTGCCAGCAGTTCCCGGGACCGGTTGAATCAGCCCCAGCATTTT | CASSSRDRLNQPQHF | TRBJ1-5 | NA | NA | TRBV6-2/TRBV6-3
TGTGCCAGTAGTTCCGTTTTACAGGCTAATGAGCAGTTCTTC | CASSSVLQANEQFF | TRBJ2-1 | NA | NA | TRBV19
TGTGCCAGCAGTCCGGATTACGGCACAGATACGCAGTATTTT | CASSPDYGTDTQYF | TRBJ2-3 | many | NA | TRBV12-3/TRBV12-4
TGTGCCAGCAGCTCCTTGGGCAATCAGCCCCAGCATTTT | CASSSLGNQPQHF | TRBJ1-5 | many | NA | TRBV7-2
TGTGCCAGCAGCTTAAGGTGGGGACAGGGTGACACTGAAGCTTTCTTT | CASSLRWGQGDTEAFF | TRBJ1-1 | few | TRBD1 | TRBV7-2
TGCGCCAGCAGCCAAGAAGCGACTAGCGGGAGGGGTGTATACTTC | CASSQEATSGRGVYF | TRBJ2-4 | NA | TRBD2 | TRBV4-1
TGCGCCAGCAGCTCGCCCGGGACAGGGGACCCAGATACGCAGTATTTT | CASSSPGTGDPDTQYF | TRBJ2-3 | NA | TRBD1 | TRBV4-1
TGTGCCAGCAGCTTGGAAGGAGGGAGTAACTATGGCTACACCTTC | CASSLEGGSNYGYTF | TRBJ1-2 | many | NA | TRBV5-6
TGTGCCAGCAGCGAAAGGACTAGCGGGAGCGCGGAGACCCAGTACTTC | CASSERTSGSAETQYF | TRBJ2-5 | NA | TRBD2 | TRBV9
TGTGCCAGCAGGAAACGAGGAAGGAATGGCTACACCTTC | CASRKRGRNGYTF | TRBJ1-2 | few | NA | TRBV6-1
TGTGCCAGCAGCTTAGGTTATCGAGAAAAACTGTTTTTT | CASSLGYREKLFF | TRBJ1-4 | many | NA | TRBV7-2
TGTGCCAGCAGCCAACCACCCGCCAAGGGCCATGAGCAGTTCTTC | CASSQPPAKGHEQFF | TRBJ2-1 | NA | NA | TRBV7-6
TGTGCCAGCAGTTTATCCCCCATCGCATGGTACTTC | CASSLSPIAWYF | TRBJ2-7 | many | NA | TRBV28
TGTGCCAGCAGCCAAGCCGTCGGGACAGGGGACTACGAGCAGTACTTC | CASSQAVGTGDYEQYF | TRBJ2-7 | NA | TRBD1 | TRBV4-1
TGTGCCAGCAGTTACTCACTCGCATCGGGTGAGCAGTTCTTC | CASSYSLASGEQFF | TRBJ2-1 | NA | NA | TRBV6-5
TGTGCCAGCAGCACAATTATTGATAATCCCCAGTACTTC | CASSTIIDNPQYF | TRBJ2-5 | many | NA | TRBV7-2
TGCGCCAGCAGCTTTGGACAATCCACTGAAGCTTTCTTT | CASSFGQSTEAFF | TRBJ1-1 | NA | NA | TRBV5-1
TGTGCCAGCAGTCCTAAGGGGGATAGCAATCAGCCCCAGCATTTT | CASSPKGDSNQPQHF | TRBJ1-5 | NA | NA | TRBV12-3/TRBV12-4
TGTGCCAGCAGCTTAGGTGGGACTAGCGGGCTTGATGAGCAGTTCTTC | CASSLGGTSGLDEQFF | TRBJ2-1 | many | TRBD2 | TRBV7-8
TGTGCCAGCAGCTTAATGACGTCACCCCTCCACTTT | CASSLMTSPLHF | TRBJ1-6 | few | NA | TRBV11-2
TGTGCCAGCAGCCCCCATGGAGAGACCCAGTACTTC | CASSPHGETQYF | TRBJ2-5 | NA | NA | TRBV9
TGTGCCAGCTCCCCGGGACTAGCGGGAATTTCCTACAATGAGCAGTTCTTC | CASSPGLAGISYNEQFF | TRBJ2-1 | NA | TRBD2 | TRBV18
TGTGCCGGATTGACTAGCGGGAGTTCCAATGAGCAGTTCTTC | CAGLTSGSSNEQFF | TRBJ2-1 | many | TRBD2 | TRBV5-4
TGTGCCAGCGGGAGGACTAGCGAAGATGAGCAGTTCTTC | CASGRTSEDEQFF | TRBJ2-1 | few | TRBD2 | TRBV6-4
TGCAGTGCTAGAGTAGGGACAGGGGGCCCCGAGCAGTACTTC | CSARVGTGGPEQYF | TRBJ2-7 | few | TRBD1 | TRBV20-1
TGTGCCAGCAGCTGCGGACAGTTCTGGAACACTGAAGCTTTCTTT | CASSCGQFWNTEAFF | TRBJ1-1 | NA | NA | TRBV7-3
TGTGCCAGCAGCTTCACTAACCAAGAGACCCAGTACTTC | CASSFTNQETQYF | TRBJ2-5 | many | NA | TRBV7-8
TGTGCCAGCAGCCATAGCGGGACGTCCTACGAGCAGTACTTC | CASSHSGTSYEQYF | TRBJ2-7 | NA | TRBD2 | TRBV6-2/TRBV6-3
TGTGCCAGCAGCTTAGTCACAGGGAAGGAGACCCAGTACTTC | CASSLVTGKETQYF | TRBJ2-5 | many | NA | TRBV7-2
TGTGCCAGCAACCTGCGCGGGGCAGGGGGCCAGACCCAGTACTTC | CASNLRGAGGQTQYF | TRBJ2-5 | NA | TRBD1 | TRBV28
TGCGCCAGCAGCTTAATCGCCTCTGGGGAGCTGTTTTTT | CASSLIASGELFF | TRBJ2-2 | NA | NA | TRBV5-1
TGTGCCAGCAGTTTCCGACAGTCCTCTCTGGGGGGGGGTCCGGCCAACGTCCTGACTTTC | CASSFRQSSLGGGPANVLTF | TRBJ2-6 | NA | TRBD2 | TRBV7-9